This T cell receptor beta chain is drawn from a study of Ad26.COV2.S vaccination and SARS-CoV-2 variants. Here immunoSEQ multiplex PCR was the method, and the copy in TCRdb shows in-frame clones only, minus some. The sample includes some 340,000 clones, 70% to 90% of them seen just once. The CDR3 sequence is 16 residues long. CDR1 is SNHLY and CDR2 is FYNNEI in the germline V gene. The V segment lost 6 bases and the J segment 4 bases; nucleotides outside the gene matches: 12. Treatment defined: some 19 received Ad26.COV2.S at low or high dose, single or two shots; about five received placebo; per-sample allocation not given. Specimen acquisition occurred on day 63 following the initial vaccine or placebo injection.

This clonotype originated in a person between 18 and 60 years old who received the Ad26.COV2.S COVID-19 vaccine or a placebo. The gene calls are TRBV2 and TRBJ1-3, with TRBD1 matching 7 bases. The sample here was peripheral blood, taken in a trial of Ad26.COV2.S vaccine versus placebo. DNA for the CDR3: TGTGCCAGCAGCCGGGACAGCAGGGTTCTGGGAAACACCATATATTTT. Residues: CASSRDSRVLGNTIYF. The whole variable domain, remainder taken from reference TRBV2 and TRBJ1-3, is EPEVTQTPSHQVTQMGQEVILRCVPISNHLYFYWYRQILGQKVEFLVSFYNNEISEKSEIFDDQFSVERPDGSNFTLKIRSTKLEDSAMYFCASSRDSRVLGNTIYFGEGSWLTVV.